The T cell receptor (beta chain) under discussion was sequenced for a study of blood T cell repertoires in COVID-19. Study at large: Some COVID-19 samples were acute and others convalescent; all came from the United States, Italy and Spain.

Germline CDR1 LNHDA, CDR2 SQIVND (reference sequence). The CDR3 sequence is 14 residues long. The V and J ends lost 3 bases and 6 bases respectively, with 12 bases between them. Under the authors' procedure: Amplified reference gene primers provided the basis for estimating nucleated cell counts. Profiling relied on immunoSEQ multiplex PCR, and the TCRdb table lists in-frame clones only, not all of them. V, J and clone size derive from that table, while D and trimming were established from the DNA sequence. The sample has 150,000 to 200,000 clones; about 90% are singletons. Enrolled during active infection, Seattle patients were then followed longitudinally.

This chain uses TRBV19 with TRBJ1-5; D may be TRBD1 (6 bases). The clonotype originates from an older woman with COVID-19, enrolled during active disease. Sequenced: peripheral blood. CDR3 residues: CASSISGRGQPQHF. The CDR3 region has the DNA TGTGCCAGTAGTATTTCAGGCAGGGGTCAGCCCCAGCATTTT.